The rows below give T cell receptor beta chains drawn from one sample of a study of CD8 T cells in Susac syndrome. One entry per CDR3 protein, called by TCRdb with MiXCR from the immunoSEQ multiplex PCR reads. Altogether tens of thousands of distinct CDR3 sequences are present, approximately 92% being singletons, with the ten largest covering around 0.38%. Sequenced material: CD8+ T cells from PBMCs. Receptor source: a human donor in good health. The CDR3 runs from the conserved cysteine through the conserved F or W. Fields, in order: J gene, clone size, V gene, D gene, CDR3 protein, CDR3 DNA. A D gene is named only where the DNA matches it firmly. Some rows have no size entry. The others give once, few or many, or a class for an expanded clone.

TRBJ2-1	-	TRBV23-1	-	CASSLARELNEQFF	TGCGCCAGCAGTCTGGCACGGGAACTCAATGAGCAGTTCTTC
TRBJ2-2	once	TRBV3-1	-	CASSRPSEGLTGELFF	TGTGCCAGCAGCCGACCCAGTGAGGGTCTGACCGGGGAGCTGTTTTTT
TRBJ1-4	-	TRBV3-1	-	CASSSGGATNEKLFF	TGTGCCAGCAGCTCTGGGGGGGCAACTAATGAAAAACTGTTTTTT
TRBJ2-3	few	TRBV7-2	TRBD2	CASSPTSGRADTQYF	TGTGCCAGCAGCCCGACTAGCGGGAGGGCCGATACGCAGTATTTT
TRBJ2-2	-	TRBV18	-	CASSPEVGVKGTGELFF	TGTGCCAGCTCACCAGAGGTCGGCGTCAAAGGCACCGGGGAGCTGTTTTTT
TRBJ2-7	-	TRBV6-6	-	CASSSAFYLSYEQYF	TGTGCCAGCAGTAGCGCATTCTACTTAAGTTACGAGCAGTACTTC
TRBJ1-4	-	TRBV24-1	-	CATSDRPGGTNEKLFF	TGTGCCACCAGTGATAGGCCGGGAGGTACTAATGAAAAACTGTTTTTT
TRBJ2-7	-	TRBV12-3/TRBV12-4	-	CASSLAGTYEQYF	TGTGCCAGCAGCCTCGCCGGGACCTACGAGCAGTACTTC
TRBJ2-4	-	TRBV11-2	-	CASSFEAKNIQYF	TGTGCCAGCAGCTTTGAAGCCAAAAACATTCAGTACTTC
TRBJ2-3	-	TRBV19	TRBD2	CASSMAAGASTDTQYF	TGTGCCAGTAGTATGGCAGCGGGAGCTAGCACAGATACGCAGTATTTT
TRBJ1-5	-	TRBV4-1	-	CASSQVAGVVGSNQPQHF	TGCGCCAGCAGCCAAGTGGCAGGGGTGGTCGGTAGCAATCAGCCCCAGCATTTT
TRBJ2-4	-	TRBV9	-	CASSVAAENIQYF	TGTGCCAGCAGCGTAGCGGCAGAAAACATTCAGTACTTC
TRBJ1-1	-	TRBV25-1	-	CASSEWGRGTSEAFF	TGTGCCAGCAGTGAATGGGGCCGGGGTACCAGTGAAGCTTTCTTT
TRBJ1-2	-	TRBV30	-	CAWSVGTDGYTF	TGTGCCTGGAGTGTAGGAACCGACGGCTACACCTTC
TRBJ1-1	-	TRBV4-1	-	CASSQAWGTGNTEAFF	TGCGCCAGCAGCCAAGCATGGGGCACGGGGAACACTGAAGCTTTCTTT
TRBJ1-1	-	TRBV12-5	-	CASVGGVLNTEAFF	TGTGCTAGTGTTGGAGGGGTTCTGAACACTGAAGCTTTCTTT
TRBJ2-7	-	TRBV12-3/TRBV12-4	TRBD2	CASGTSGSGNEQYF	TGTGCCAGCGGGACTAGCGGGAGTGGAAACGAGCAGTACTTC
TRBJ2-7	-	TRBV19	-	CASSGQFLEQYF	TGTGCCAGTAGTGGACAGTTCTTGGAGCAGTACTTC
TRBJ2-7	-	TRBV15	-	CATSNRGTGNPYEQYF	TGTGCCACCAGCAACCGAGGTACAGGGAATCCCTACGAGCAGTACTTC
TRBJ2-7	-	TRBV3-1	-	CASSPYRDEQYF	TGTGCCAGCAGCCCCTACAGGGACGAGCAGTACTTC
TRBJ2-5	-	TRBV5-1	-	CASSWTEYQETQYF	TGCGCCAGCAGCTGGACAGAGTACCAAGAGACCCAGTACTTC
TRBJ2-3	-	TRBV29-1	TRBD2	CSVEIWASGLGSTDTQYF	TGCAGCGTTGAAATCTGGGCTAGCGGGTTGGGTAGCACAGATACGCAGTATTTT
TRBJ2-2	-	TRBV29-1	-	CSVEDLATNTGELFF	TGCAGCGTTGAAGATCTGGCCACGAACACCGGGGAGCTGTTTTTT
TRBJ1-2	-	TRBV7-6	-	CASGTPLYGYTF	TGTGCCAGCGGTACGCCCCTCTATGGCTACACCTTC
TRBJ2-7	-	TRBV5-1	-	CASSLTGISYEQYF	TGCGCCAGCAGCTTGACAGGAATCTCCTACGAGCAGTACTTC
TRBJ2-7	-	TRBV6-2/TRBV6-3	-	CASSYSEALEQYF	TGTGCCAGCAGTTACTCCGAAGCCCTCGAGCAGTACTTC
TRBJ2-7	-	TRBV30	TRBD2	CAWSLASGHEQYF	TGTGCCTGGAGTCTGGCTAGCGGCCACGAGCAGTACTTC
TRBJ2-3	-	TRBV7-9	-	CASSPGVDTQYF	TGTGCCAGCAGCCCCGGGGTAGATACGCAGTATTTT
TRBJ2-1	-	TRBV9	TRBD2	CASSVYESGRSEQFF	TGTGCCAGCAGCGTATATGAAAGCGGGAGGAGTGAGCAGTTCTTC
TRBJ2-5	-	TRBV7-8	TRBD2	CASSLPLAGDRETQYF	TGTGCCAGCAGCTTGCCACTAGCGGGAGATCGAGAGACCCAGTACTTC
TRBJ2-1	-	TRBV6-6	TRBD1	CASRDRGLNEQFF	TGTGCCAGCAGGGACAGGGGGCTCAATGAGCAGTTCTTC
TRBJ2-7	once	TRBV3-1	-	CASSPGPNMAYEQYF	TGTGCCAGCAGCCCAGGGCCCAATATGGCCTACGAGCAGTACTTC
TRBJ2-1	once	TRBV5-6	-	CASSLVRNNEQFF	TGTGCCAGCAGCTTGGTTAGAAACAATGAGCAGTTCTTC
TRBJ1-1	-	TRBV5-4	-	CASSLWGGGTEAFF	TGTGCCAGCAGCTTGTGGGGAGGCGGCACTGAAGCTTTCTTT
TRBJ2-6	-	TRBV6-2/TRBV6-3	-	CASSPGSSGANVLTF	TGTGCCAGCAGTCCCGGGTCCTCTGGGGCCAACGTCCTGACTTTC
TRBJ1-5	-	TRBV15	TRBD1	CATSRVDAGYRGLEPQHF	TGTGCCACCAGCAGAGTTGACGCTGGATACAGGGGGCTTGAGCCCCAGCATTTT
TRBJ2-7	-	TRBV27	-	CASSFSAGGAYEQYF	TGTGCCAGCAGTTTTTCCGCAGGGGGGGCCTACGAGCAGTACTTC
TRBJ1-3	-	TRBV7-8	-	CASSFDRSRAGNTIYF	TGTGCCAGCAGCTTCGACAGGTCAAGGGCTGGAAACACCATATATTTT
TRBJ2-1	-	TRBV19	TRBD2	CASRPSGGVSSYNEQFF	TGTGCCAGTAGACCCTCCGGGGGGGTAAGCTCCTACAATGAGCAGTTCTTC
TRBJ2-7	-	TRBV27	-	CASKESSGLNYEQYF	TGTGCCAGCAAGGAATCCTCGGGACTCAACTACGAGCAGTACTTC
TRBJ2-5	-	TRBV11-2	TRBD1	CASSLDKAGGETQYF	TGTGCCAGCAGCTTAGATAAGGCAGGGGGTGAGACCCAGTACTTC
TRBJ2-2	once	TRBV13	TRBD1	CASSVTGGVRTGELFF	TGTGCCAGCAGCGTAACAGGGGGAGTCAGAACCGGGGAGCTGTTTTTT
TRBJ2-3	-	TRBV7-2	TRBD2	CASSPSRGGLAGGTDTQYF	TGTGCCAGCAGCCCATCCCGGGGGGGACTAGCGGGGGGCACAGATACGCAGTATTTT
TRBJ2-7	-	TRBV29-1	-	CSVRQESYEQYF	TGCAGCGTGAGACAGGAGTCCTACGAGCAGTACTTC
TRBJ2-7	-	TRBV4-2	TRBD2	CASSQESGGSKYEQYF	TGTGCCAGCAGCCAAGAGTCGGGCGGGAGTAAATACGAGCAGTACTTC
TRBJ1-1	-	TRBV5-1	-	CASSYYDWVTEAFF	TGCGCCAGCAGTTATTACGACTGGGTCACTGAAGCTTTCTTT
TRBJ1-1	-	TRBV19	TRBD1	CASSILGTGSMNTEAFF	TGTGCCAGTAGTATTTTGGGGACAGGATCTATGAACACTGAAGCTTTCTTT
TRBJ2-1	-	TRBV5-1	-	CASSLYIPDEQFF	TGCGCCAGCAGCTTGTATATCCCAGATGAGCAGTTCTTC
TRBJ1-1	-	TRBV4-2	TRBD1	CASSQYGTGDTEAFF	TGTGCCAGCAGCCAATACGGGACAGGGGACACTGAAGCTTTCTTT
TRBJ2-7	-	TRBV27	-	CASSDSDRYYLEQYF	TGTGCCAGCAGCGACTCCGACAGGTACTACCTCGAGCAGTACTTC